Each of the 26 T cell receptor beta chains below was sequenced from the same sample in a study of OX40 agonist ivuxolimab in advanced cancers. Using immunoSEQ multiplex PCR, the repertoire was profiled, and TCRdb retains in-frame clones only, with some absent. The sample contains tens of thousands of clones, approximately 80% of which appear only once. The input for sequencing was CD4+ or CD8+ T cells sorted from blood, taken in a trial of the OX40 agonist ivuxolimab. Source of these receptors: an adult with an advanced solid tumor such as melanoma, head and neck, liver or kidney cancer.

V is TRBV13 and J is TRBJ1-3; 8 bases fit TRBD1. Germline-derived CDR1 and CDR2 are PRHDT and FYEKMQ (reference sequence). Trimming took 3 bases from V and 6 from J; bases not matched to a gene: 7. The CDR3 contains 15 residues. The CDR3 DNA is TGTGCCAGCAGCTTCGGGACAGGCGAGTTAAACACCATATATTTT. Its translation is CASSFGTGELNTIYF.

The chain employs TRBV28 and TRBJ2-2; D gene unclear. The CDR3 extends over 12 amino acids. Germline-derived CDR1 and CDR2 are MDHEN and SYDVKM. V lost 5 bases and J lost 2, with 3 bases in between. CDR3 nucleotide sequence: TGTGCCAGCAGTGGAAACACCGGGGAGCTGTTTTTT. Translation: CASSGNTGELFF.

This sequence joins TRBV7-6 and TRBJ1-1; D not certain. Deletions cut 1 base from V and 3 bases from J, with 9 bases between. The CDR3 is 14 residues long. Germline V gives CDR1 SGHVS, CDR2 FNYEAQ. Written as DNA, the CDR3 is TGTGCCAGCAGCTTAGTGGAGGGCGACACTGAAGCTTTCTTT. Protein sequence: CASSLVEGDTEAFF.

The V call is TRBV4-3, the J call TRBJ1-5; tentatively, D is TRBD1 (6 bases). CDR1 LGHNA and CDR2 YSLEER come from the germline V gene. Trimming shortened V by 4 bases and J by 3 bases, and 10 bases separated the two germline ends. The CDR3 spans 14 residues. The CDR3 DNA reads TGCGCCAGCAGCCTGGACAGCCTCAATCAGCCCCAGCATTTT. It codes for CASSLDSLNQPQHF.

V usage is TRBV2 and J usage is TRBJ2-1; D not resolved. Germline lookup yields CDR1 SNHLY and CDR2 FYNNEI. The V end was cut by 2 bases, the J end by 5 bases, with 16 bases between. The CDR3 sequence is 16 residues long. CDR3 protein: CASSEPALSSNNEQFF. The CDR3 DNA reads TGTGCCAGCAGTGAACCAGCGCTCTCGTCTAACAATGAGCAGTTCTTC.

The genes are TRBV2 and TRBJ2-3, with 10 positions matching TRBD2. Germline CDR1 SNHLY, CDR2 FYNNEI. V gave up 4 bases and J gave up 0 bases; unmatched junction bases: 7. The CDR3 sequence is 17 residues long. The CDR3 nucleotides read TGTGCCAGCAGTGCAACTAGCGGGATAGCTAGCACAGATACGCAGTATTTT. This gives the protein CASSATSGIASTDTQYF.

The chain has TRBV7-2 and TRBJ1-3, with D uncertain. V was cut by 1 base and J by 1 base, with 17 bases left in between. The CDR3 has 18 residues. In germline, CDR1 is SGHTA, CDR2 FQGNSA. The CDR3 DNA reads as TGTGCCAGCAGCTTAGTGTCACAGCCCTATAGATCTGGAAACACCATATATTTT. This sequence encodes CASSLVSQPYRSGNTIYF.

The chain recombines TRBV29-1 with TRBJ1-1, with a weak D call TRBD1 (5 bases). This CDR3 region has 13 residues. Germline V CDR1 and CDR2: SQVTM, ANQGSEA. Trimming left V 4 bases short and J 4 bases short, with 13 bases between. CDR3 sequence (DNA): TGCAGCGTTGGGGGCCTCGGGGGCACTGAAGCTTTCTTT. Translating it yields CSVGGLGGTEAFF.

The V gene is TRBV27, the J gene TRBJ1-1; no clear D. V dropped 0 bases and J dropped 3 bases, with 5 bases sitting between them. The CDR3 extends over 13 amino acids. Per the germline V gene, CDR1 is MNHEY and CDR2 is SMNVEV (reference sequence). The CDR3 region is CASSLSLYTEAFF. CDR3 in DNA: TGTGCCAGCAGTTTATCGTTATACACTGAAGCTTTCTTT.

V gene TRBV27 combines with J gene TRBJ1-1; perhaps TRBD1 as D (5 bases). The germline gives CDR1 MNHEY, CDR2 SMNVEV (reference sequence). The CDR3 runs to 16 residues. The V gene lost 5 bases and the J gene lost 3 bases, with 19 bases spanning the gap. The CDR3 reads CASSPLSTARYTEAFF. For the CDR3, the DNA is TGTGCCAGCAGTCCCCTCTCGACAGCGAGGTACACTGAAGCTTTCTTT.

The V gene is TRBV7-2, the J gene TRBJ1-2; no firm D call. Germline CDR1 is SGHTA and CDR2 is FQGNSA. Trimming took off 5 bases at V and 3 bases at J, with 19 bases between the two ends. The CDR3 is made up of 16 amino acids. CDR3 sequence: CASSLNPPGQDYGYTF. The CDR3 nucleotides read TGTGCCAGCAGCCTGAACCCCCCCGGGCAGGACTATGGCTACACCTTC. Complete variable domain (other parts from reference TRBV7-2 and TRBJ1-2): GAGVSQSPSNKVTEKGKDVELRCDPISGHTALYWYRQSLGQGLEFLIYFQGNSAPDKSGLPSDRFSAERTGGSVSTLTIQRTQQEDSAVYLCASSLNPPGQDYGYTFGSGTRLTVV.

This clone appeared a few times. The rearrangement uses TRBV6-1 and TRBJ1-2; 11 nucleotides agree with TRBD1. The CDR3 totals 13 residues. Per the germline V gene, CDR1 is MNHNS and CDR2 is SASEGT. V dropped 5 bases and J dropped 6; count of bases not matched to a gene: 2. CDR3 loop: CASSWTGGDGYTF. DNA of the CDR3: TGTGCCAGCAGTTGGACAGGGGGCGATGGCTACACCTTC.

V and J are TRBV5-6 and TRBJ1-6; D possibly corresponds to TRBD1 (6 bases). CDR1 SGHDT and CDR2 YYEEEE come from the germline V gene. The CDR3 has 12 amino acids. The ends were cut back, 2 bases at V and 12 bases at J, with 9 bases in the middle. The CDR3 reads CASSFDRLPLHF. The CDR3 DNA reads TGTGCCAGCAGCTTTGACAGGCTACCCCTCCACTTT.

This chain connects TRBV7-9 to TRBJ1-1; D is perhaps TRBD1 (5 bases). V gave up 1 base and J gave up 7 bases, with 10 bases separating them. CDR1 and CDR2 (germline): SEHNR, FQNEAQ (reference sequence). CDR3 length equals 13 residues. CDR3 sequence (DNA): TGTGCCAGCAGCTTAGAGGGGCCCGGTGAAGCTTTCTTT. Translating gives CASSLEGPGEAFF. The variable domain in full, with the rest retrieved from reference TRBV7-9 and TRBJ1-1, is DTGVSQNPRHKITKRGQNVTFRCDPISEHNRLYWYRQTLGQGPEFLTYFQNEAQLEKSRLLSDRFSAERPKGSFSTLEIQRTEQGDSAMYLCASSLEGPGEAFFGQGTRLTVV.

The chain carries TRBV27 and TRBJ2-3; a weak D match, TRBD2 (6 bases). V lost 7 bases, J lost 2 bases, and 13 bases lay in between. Germline V lookup: CDR1 MNHEY, CDR2 SMNVEV (reference sequence). CDR3 length: 14 residues. CDR3 protein: CASMIAVYTDTQYF. DNA for the CDR3: TGTGCCAGCATGATAGCGGTTTACACAGATACGCAGTATTTT.

J is TRBJ1-1 and V is TRBV7-8; D gene ambiguous. The CDR3 spans 13 residues. The ends were cut back, 3 bases at V and 8 bases at J, with 13 bases in the middle. Germline CDR1 SGHVS, CDR2 FQNEAQ. CDR3 amino acids: CASSLFLEDEAFF. The CDR3 DNA follows: TGTGCCAGCAGCTTGTTCTTAGAGGACGAAGCTTTCTTT.

This clone showed up just once. This chain joins TRBV10-2 and TRBJ2-1, with 11 bases fitting TRBD1. The CDR3 extends over 15 amino acids. Germline loops: CDR1 WSHSY, CDR2 SAAADI. J lost 4 bases, V lost 8 bases, and 7 bases had no gene match. CDR3 region: CASENRDRGYNEQFF. CDR3 in DNA: TGCGCCAGCGAAAACCGGGACAGGGGGTACAATGAGCAGTTCTTC.

This clone turned up a few times. This sequence joins TRBV14 and TRBJ2-2, with TRBD2 identical over 9 bases. The CDR3 runs to 16 residues. CDR1 and CDR2 (germline): SGHDN, FVKESK. V gave up 4 bases and J gave up 6 bases; unmatched junction bases: 9. The CDR3 DNA is TGTGCCAGCAGCCTCCCCCTAGCGGGGCGCGCCGGGGAGCTGTTTTTT. This encodes CASSLPLAGRAGELFF.

The sample holds one count of this clone. The rearrangement uses TRBV16 and TRBJ2-3; D is undetermined. The CDR3 totals 13 residues. The V gene lost 4 bases and the J gene lost 0 bases, with 5 bases spanning the gap. Germline lookup yields CDR1 KGHSY and CDR2 FQNENV. The CDR3 bases are TGTGCCAGCAGCCCCGGAAGCACAGATACGCAGTATTTT. Its protein product is CASSPGSTDTQYF.

On this clone itself: The sample contains more than one DNA sequence encoding this CDR3. The chain employs TRBV27 and TRBJ2-5; 11 bases map to TRBD1. This CDR3 has 14 residues. Germline V gene sequence: CDR1 MNHEY, CDR2 SMNVEV (reference sequence). V dropped 2 bases and J dropped 4; count of bases not matched to a gene: 0. The CDR3 loop reads CASSLGTGGETQYF. The CDR3 DNA follows: TGTGCCAGCAGTTTAGGGACAGGGGGAGAGACCCAGTACTTC.

The chain carries TRBV7-9 and TRBJ2-2; D is ambiguous. The length of the CDR3 is 15 residues. Trimming removed 1 base from V and 0 bases from J, with 6 bases in between. Germline V gene data show CDR1 as SEHNR and CDR2 as FQNEAQ (reference sequence). The CDR3 DNA reads as TGTGCCAGCAGCTTAGGACACCCGAACACCGGGGAGCTGTTTTTT. Translation: CASSLGHPNTGELFF.

V gene TRBV7-9 combines with J gene TRBJ1-2; possible D gene TRBD1, 6 bases. Trimming cost V 4 bases and J 6 bases, with 18 bases left between them. The CDR3 has 15 residues. Looked up from germline, CDR1 is SEHNR and CDR2 is FQNEAQ (reference sequence). Here the CDR3 reads CASSSRGQGLDGYTF. The CDR3 DNA follows: TGTGCCAGCAGCTCTCGGGGGCAGGGGCTGGATGGCTACACCTTC.

This chain links TRBV18 with TRBJ2-7, with TRBD2 matching 8 bases. V lost 3 bases and J lost 2; bases outside the gene matches: 9. CDR3 size: 16 residues. Germline loops: CDR1 KGHSH, CDR2 LQKENI. The CDR3 DNA reads as TGTGCCAGCTCACCCAGCCATAGCGGGGTACCCTACGAGCAGTACTTC. Protein: CASSPSHSGVPYEQYF.

The CDR3 region has the DNA TGTGCCAGTACCCTAGGAAGCGACCTTGCAACTAATGAAAAACTGTTTTTT. Encoded protein: CASTLGSDLATNEKLFF. The chain joins TRBV19 to TRBJ1-4; D gene ambiguous. With 7 bases removed from V and 0 bases from J, the gap between germline ends came to 18 bases. Per the germline V gene, CDR1 is LNHDA and CDR2 is SQIVND (reference sequence). This CDR3 is built from 17 residues.

This chain uses TRBV5-4 with TRBJ2-7, with 7 bases lining up with TRBD1. This CDR3 has 13 amino acids. Germline V lookup: CDR1 SGHNT, CDR2 YYREEE (reference sequence). The V gene end was trimmed by 3 bases and the J gene end by 6 bases; junction bases not matched to a gene: 6. The CDR3 DNA is TGTGCCAGCAGCTCACAGGGGTCCGGCGAGCAGTACGTC. It yields the protein CASSSQGSGEQYV.

The V call is TRBV7-8, the J call TRBJ2-5; 7 positions match TRBD1. CDR3 length: 13 residues. Per the germline V gene, CDR1 is SGHVS and CDR2 is FQNEAQ. With 4 bases clipped from V and 1 base from J, the junction kept 0 bases outside the gene matches. DNA for the CDR3: TGTGCCAGCAGCTGGACAGGCCAAGAGACCCAGTACTTC. Protein: CASSWTGQETQYF.